One and the same sample provided the 29 T cell receptor beta chains below, sequenced in a study of shared clonotypes between healthy human individuals. Assay used: immunoSEQ multiplex PCR; TCRdb lists only in-frame clones, some missing. The sample lists more than 400,000 clones; 65% to 85% were seen once. Sequenced sample: PBMCs. These receptors all stem from a woman aged 40 to 50 in good health. Some clones in this sample may be carry-over from other donors' samples.

This clone was counted only a few times. The chain uses TRBV4-2 and TRBJ2-7, with 11 positions matching TRBD1. Germline V gene lookup returns CDR1 LGHNA and CDR2 YNFKEQ. Germline trimming cut 3 bases from V and 2 bases from J; bases unmatched to any gene: 9. CDR3 size: 17 residues. The CDR3 DNA follows: TGTGCCAGCAGCCAGCAATCGGGACAGGGGGTCACCTACGAGCAGTACTTC. It yields the protein CASSQQSGQGVTYEQYF.

The chain couples TRBV4-1 to TRBJ2-3, with D unclear. CDR1 is MGHRA and CDR2 is YSYEKL in the germline V gene. This CDR3 is built from 15 residues. Trimming cost V 0 bases and J 6 bases, with 13 bases left between them. The CDR3 DNA follows: TGCGCCAGCAGCCAAGACCCCAGTCGACCCGATACGCAGTATTTT. Amino acid sequence: CASSQDPSRPDTQYF.

The chain joins TRBV15 to TRBJ1-2; 7 bases match TRBD1. V trimming: 0 bases; J trimming: 3 bases; junction bases outside the gene matches: 13. The CDR3 is made up of 18 amino acids. In germline, CDR1 is LNHNV, CDR2 YYDKDF (reference sequence). The CDR3 sequence is CATSRDLAGTGVDYGYTF. CDR3 DNA: TGTGCCACCAGCAGAGACCTAGCCGGAACAGGGGTTGACTATGGCTACACCTTC. Using reference TRBV15 and TRBJ1-2 for the parts outside the CDR3, the full variable domain is DAMVIQNPRYQVTQFGKPVTLSCSQTLNHNVMYWYQQKSSQAPKLLFHYYDKDFNNEADTPDNFQSRRPNTSFCFLDIRSPGLGDTAMYLCATSRDLAGTGVDYGYTFGSGTRLTVV.

CDR3 DNA sequence: TGTGCCAGCAGAACAGCCGGGACTAGCAATGAGCAGTTCTTC. Protein product: CASRTAGTSNEQFF. The rearrangement uses TRBV6-5 and TRBJ2-1; TRBD2 agrees at 8 bases. Trimming at V came to 6 bases and at J to 6 bases, leaving 7 bases not matched to a gene. The CDR3 loop spans 14 amino acids. Per the germline V gene, CDR1 is MNHEY and CDR2 is SVGAGI.

The gene calls are TRBV28 and TRBJ2-7; possible D gene TRBD1, 6 bases. The V end was cut by 8 bases, the J end by 2 bases, with 13 bases between. Germline CDR1 MDHEN, CDR2 SYDVKM. The CDR3 is 13 amino acids. The CDR3 coding sequence is TGTGCCAGCGGTAGGACAGCGCCCTACGAGCAGTACTTC. Protein sequence: CASGRTAPYEQYF.

V usage is TRBV28 and J usage is TRBJ1-1; D is uncertain. This CDR3 has 13 amino acids. Germline assignment: CDR1 MDHEN and CDR2 SYDVKM. Trimming took 5 bases from V and 2 from J, leaving 9 bases between them. The DNA for the CDR3 is TGTGCCAGCAGTAGGCAGCCCAACACTGAAGCTTTCTTT. This codes for CASSRQPNTEAFF.

Details on this clone: This likely reflects a read error, since a far larger clone is one base away. Other DNA sequences from this sample encode an identical CDR3 as well. The chain combines TRBV6-1 with TRBJ2-7; a weak D match, TRBD1 (6 bases). The CDR3 sequence is 16 residues long. From germline, CDR1 is MNHNS and CDR2 SASEGT. This CDR3 reads CASSEVPGHRSYEQYF. CDR3 sequence (DNA): TGTGCCAGTAGTGAAGTACCGGGACACCGCTCCTACGAGCAGTACTTC.

This sequence joins TRBV30 and TRBJ2-5; D may be TRBD1 (5 bases). The V end lost 1 base, the J end lost 0 bases, and 12 bases lay between the germline ends. The CDR3 is 15 residues long. Germline CDR1 GTSNPN, CDR2 SVGIG (reference sequence). CDR3 sequence (DNA): TGTGCCTGGAGTGAGGGGCTTGGGTACCAAGAGACCCAGTACTTC. Translating it yields CAWSEGLGYQETQYF. The full variable domain, completed using reference TRBV30 and TRBJ2-5, is SQTIHQWPATLVQPVGSPLSLECTVEGTSNPNLYWYRQAAGRGLQLLFYSVGIGQISSEVPQNLSASRPQDRQFILSSKKLLLSDSGFYLCAWSEGLGYQETQYFGPGTRLLVL.

The chain recombines TRBV5-4 with TRBJ1-1; D gene ambiguous. The V end was cut by 4 bases, the J end by 1 base, with 8 bases between. Germline V gene sequence: CDR1 SGHNT, CDR2 YYREEE (reference sequence). This CDR3 spans 13 amino acids. The CDR3, as DNA: TGTGCCAGCAGCCGCGACACGAACACTGAAGCTTTCTTT. It codes for CASSRDTNTEAFF.

A remark on this clone: It differs at one base from a far larger clone, so likely a read error. The identical CDR3 is also encoded by other nucleotide sequences in the sample. This chain connects TRBV7-2 to TRBJ2-7; D remains ambiguous. CDR3 length equals 16 residues. The V and J ends lost 2 bases and 4 bases respectively, with 18 bases between them. Looked up from germline, CDR1 is SGHTA and CDR2 is FQGNSA. CDR3 DNA: TGTGCCAGCAGCTTAATTTCGGGTGGCCCTTTTTACGAGCAGTACTTC. Translation: CASSLISGGPFYEQYF. Combining the CDR3 with reference TRBV7-2 and TRBJ2-7 gives the whole variable domain GAGVSQSPSNKVTEKGKDVELRCDPISGHTALYWYRQSLGQGLEFLIYFQGNSAPDKSGLPSDRFSAERTGGSVSTLTIQRTQQEDSAVYLCASSLISGGPFYEQYFGPGTRLTVT.

Remarks on this clone: Other DNA sequences from this sample encode an identical CDR3 as well. V usage is TRBV7-2 and J usage is TRBJ2-5; D remains unclear. Between the trimmed V and J ends, which lost 2 bases and 5 bases, there was a span of 9 bases. The CDR3 sequence is 13 residues long. CDR1 and CDR2 from the germline V gene are SGHTA and FQGNSA. The CDR3: CASSLWGGETQYF. CDR3 nucleotides: TGTGCCAGCAGCTTATGGGGTGGTGAGACCCAGTACTTC.

The V and J genes are TRBV7-2 and TRBJ2-1, with D perhaps assigned TRBD1 or TRBD2 (5 bases each). The germline gives CDR1 SGHTA, CDR2 FQGNSA. The CDR3 runs to 17 residues. Trimming stripped 6 bases from V and 7 bases from J, with 25 bases between. The DNA of the CDR3 is TGTGCCAGCAGTTTAAGGAAGGGGCTTCGACCGGGGAATGAGCAGTTCTTC. Translating it yields CASSLRKGLRPGNEQFF. Full variable domain (rest looked up from reference TRBV7-2 and TRBJ2-1): GAGVSQSPSNKVTEKGKDVELRCDPISGHTALYWYRQSLGQGLEFLIYFQGNSAPDKSGLPSDRFSAERTGGSVSTLTIQRTQQEDSAVYLCASSLRKGLRPGNEQFFGPGTRLTVL.

The DNA for the CDR3 is TGTGCCAGCAGCATTGGGGACAGACTCGGCTATGGCTACACCTTC. Translating gives CASSIGDRLGYGYTF. The chain links TRBV6-5 to TRBJ1-2; TRBD1 matches 7 bases. This CDR3 region has 15 residues. Germline V gene lookup returns CDR1 MNHEY and CDR2 SVGAGI. V lost 6 bases and J lost 4; bases outside the gene matches: 11.

V and J are TRBV5-4 and TRBJ2-3, with 12 positions matching TRBD2. V lost 0 bases, J lost 3 bases, and 5 bases stayed unmatched. Germline CDR1 SGHNT, CDR2 YYREEE (reference sequence). There are 17 residues in the CDR3. The CDR3 loop reads CASSLATSGSSTDTQYF. CDR3 bases: TGTGCCAGCAGCTTGGCGACTAGCGGGAGTTCGACAGATACGCAGTATTTT.

The chain has TRBV9 and TRBJ2-5; D might be TRBD2 (6 bases). V was cut by 0 bases and J by 2 bases, with 8 bases left in between. CDR3 length: 14 amino acids. The germline CDR1 and CDR2 sequences are SGDLS and YYNGEE. The CDR3 nucleotides read TGTGCCAGCAGCGTAGGGAGGGTACAAGAGACCCAGTACTTC. It encodes CASSVGRVQETQYF.

The chain joins TRBV9 to TRBJ2-1; 13 nucleotides line up with TRBD2. V dropped 0 bases and J dropped 10; count of bases not matched to a gene: 4. The CDR3 totals 15 residues. Germline V lookup: CDR1 SGDLS, CDR2 YYNGEE. DNA of the CDR3: TGTGCCAGCAGCGTAGCTACGGGACTAGCGGGAGAGCAGTTCTTC. Protein: CASSVATGLAGEQFF. Full variable domain (missing parts from reference TRBV9 and TRBJ2-1): DSGVTQTPKHLITATGQRVTLRCSPRSGDLSVYWYQQSLDQGLQFLIQYYNGEERAKGNILERFSAQQFPDLHSELNLSSLELGDSALYFCASSVATGLAGEQFFGPGTRLTVL.

The V call is TRBV5-1, the J call TRBJ2-7, with TRBD1 identical over 8 bases. CDR1 is SGHRS and CDR2 is YFSETQ in the germline V gene. V shed 5 bases and J 3 bases; nucleotides not matched to a gene: 7. The CDR3 covers 14 residues. Here the CDR3 DNA reads TGCGCCAGCAGTCCGGACAGGGTGGGCTACGAGCAGTACTTC. Protein: CASSPDRVGYEQYF.

Turning to this clone: This is likely an artifact of a read error, given a far larger clone one base away. Other nucleotide sequences in the sample specify the same CDR3. The V gene is TRBV27, the J gene TRBJ2-7; TRBD1 agrees at 7 bases. Germline V gene lookup returns CDR1 MNHEY and CDR2 SMNVEV (reference sequence). The V and J ends lost 5 bases and 0 bases, in that order; junction bases with no gene match: 7. This CDR3 comprises 15 residues. CDR3 region: CASSPGTAFSYEQYF. The CDR3 nucleotides are TGTGCCAGCAGTCCTGGGACAGCCTTCTCCTACGAGCAGTACTTC.

As regards this clone: A far larger clone lies a single base away; this is likely a read error. The CDR3: CASSFDRNANNGELFF. In DNA form, the CDR3 reads TGTGCCAGCAGTTTCGACAGGAACGCGAACAACGGGGAGCTGTTTTTT. The gene calls are TRBV27 and TRBJ2-2; tentative D call: TRBD1 (6 bases). The CDR3 has 16 amino acids. Germline CDR1 reads MNHEY; CDR2 reads SMNVEV (reference sequence).

The chain is built from TRBV5-4 and TRBJ2-3; D remains unclear. This CDR3 is 13 amino acids long. CDR1 SGHNT and CDR2 YYREEE come from the germline V gene (reference sequence). Trimming stripped 4 bases from V and 4 bases from J, with 10 bases between. This CDR3 reads CASSQTPPDTQYF. CDR3 DNA sequence: TGTGCCAGCAGCCAGACCCCCCCAGATACGCAGTATTTT.

The gene calls are TRBV11-2 and TRBJ2-1; TRBD2 agrees at 11 bases. Germline loops: CDR1 SGHAT, CDR2 FQNNGV. The CDR3 contains 15 residues. V lost 6 bases to trimming and J lost 4 bases; unmatched junction nucleotides: 5. This chain's CDR3 is CASSSSGRPYNEQFF. The CDR3, as DNA: TGTGCCAGCAGTTCTAGCGGGAGGCCTTACAATGAGCAGTTCTTC.

As to this clone: Given a far larger clone just one base away, this is likely a sequencing read error. The sample carries other DNA sequences with the same CDR3. The rearrangement uses TRBV18 and TRBJ2-7, with D perhaps matching TRBD1 (6 bases). CDR3 length equals 14 residues. V was shortened by 6 bases and J by 2 bases, with 14 bases between the two germline ends. CDR1 KGHSH and CDR2 LQKENI come from the germline V gene. The CDR3 bases are TGTGCCAGCTCTACAGGGCCAGACCCCTACGAGCAGTACTTC. Translating gives CASSTGPDPYEQYF.

V gene TRBV5-4 combines with J gene TRBJ2-2; D is unresolved. This CDR3 contains 14 residues. Per the germline V gene, CDR1 is SGHNT and CDR2 is YYREEE (reference sequence). The V and J ends lost 2 bases and 8 bases respectively, with 13 bases between them. The CDR3 spells CASSLTGLGGELFF. DNA for the CDR3: TGTGCCAGCAGCTTAACGGGTCTGGGAGGGGAGCTGTTTTTT. The full variable domain, its missing parts supplied by reference TRBV5-4 and TRBJ2-2, is ETGVTQSPTHLIKTRGQQVTLRCSSQSGHNTVSWYQQALGQGPQFIFQYYREEENGRGNFPPRFSGLQFPNYSSELNVNALELDDSALYLCASSLTGLGGELFFGEGSRLTVL.

The V call is TRBV30, the J call TRBJ2-1; TRBD2 aligns across 8 bases. Trimming took 4 bases from V and 0 from J; bases not matched to a gene: 2. CDR3 length equals 14 residues. Per germline, CDR1 GTSNPN and CDR2 SVGIG (reference sequence). The CDR3, as DNA: TGTGCCTGGATTAGCGGGGCCTCCTACAATGAGCAGTTCTTC. Amino acid sequence: CAWISGASYNEQFF.

As to this clone: A single base is all that separates this from a far larger clone, so a read error is likely. The V call is TRBV7-2, the J call TRBJ2-3; TRBD2 might be the D (6 bases). CDR1 and CDR2 from the germline V gene are SGHTA and FQGNSA. The ends were cut back, 1 base at V and 7 bases at J, with 15 bases in the middle. The CDR3 runs to 15 residues. The chain's CDR3 is CASSLVGQGGYTQYF. CDR3 bases: TGTGCCAGCAGCTTAGTTGGCCAGGGAGGCTATACGCAGTATTTT.

This clone appeared once. J is TRBJ1-3 and V is TRBV5-1; no definite D call. Germline V gene sequence: CDR1 SGHRS, CDR2 YFSETQ. The CDR3 consists of 15 residues. V lost 0 bases, J lost 0 bases, and 7 bases lay in between. The CDR3 DNA reads as TGCGCCAGCAGCTTGGTGCCAAGCTCTGGAAACACCATATATTTT. It specifies CASSLVPSSGNTIYF.

This chain connects TRBV30 to TRBJ2-5, with 11 bases that match TRBD1. The CDR3 length is 16 residues. Germline values: CDR1 GTSNPN, CDR2 SVGIG (reference sequence). V gave up 1 base and J gave up 0 bases; unmatched junction bases: 4. The CDR3 sequence: CAWSAGTGGYQETQYF. The CDR3 DNA follows: TGTGCCTGGAGTGCCGGGACAGGGGGGTACCAAGAGACCCAGTACTTC.

This chain joins TRBV9 and TRBJ2-2, with D possibly matching TRBD2 (5 bases). Trimming took off 0 bases at V and 3 bases at J, with 12 bases between the two ends. The CDR3 runs 16 residues. Germline loops: CDR1 SGDLS, CDR2 YYNGEE. CDR3 sequence (DNA): TGTGCCAGCAGCGTAGCCGGGGTTTACGACACCGGGGAGCTGTTTTTT. Its protein is CASSVAGVYDTGELFF.

In its sample, this clone was seen a few times. This chain uses TRBV5-1 with TRBJ2-3; tentative D call: TRBD1 (5 bases). The CDR3 is made up of 17 amino acids. Trimming took off 0 bases at V and 2 bases at J, with 16 bases between the two ends. Germline-derived CDR1 and CDR2 are SGHRS and YFSETQ. CDR3 DNA sequence: TGCGCCAGCAGCTTGGGGGGCGGCGGAACCTCCACAGATACGCAGTATTTT. Its protein product is CASSLGGGGTSTDTQYF.